This TCR beta chain was obtained from a study of radiotherapy plus CTLA-4 blockade in lung cancer. This clone was seen more than once but under ten times. TCRdb's copy holds only in-frame clones and misses some; the assay was immunoSEQ multiplex PCR. Found here are approximately 80,000 clones, roughly 69% of them singletons; the top ten hold 8% to 10%. Germline loops: CDR1 MDHEN, CDR2 SYDVKM. The V end lost 3 bases, the J end lost 8 bases, and 7 bases lay between the germline ends. The length of the CDR3 is 11 residues. The chain joins TRBV28 to TRBJ1-2; D is uncertain. The source material was peripheral blood, sampled from a patient treated with radiotherapy plus ipilimumab. The clonotype was recovered from a human donor with non-small cell lung cancer whose response to radiotherapy plus ipilimumab could not be evaluated. This chain's CDR3 is CASSLSRGYTF. The CDR3 region has the DNA TGTGCCAGCAGTTTGTCTCGGGGCTACACCTTC.